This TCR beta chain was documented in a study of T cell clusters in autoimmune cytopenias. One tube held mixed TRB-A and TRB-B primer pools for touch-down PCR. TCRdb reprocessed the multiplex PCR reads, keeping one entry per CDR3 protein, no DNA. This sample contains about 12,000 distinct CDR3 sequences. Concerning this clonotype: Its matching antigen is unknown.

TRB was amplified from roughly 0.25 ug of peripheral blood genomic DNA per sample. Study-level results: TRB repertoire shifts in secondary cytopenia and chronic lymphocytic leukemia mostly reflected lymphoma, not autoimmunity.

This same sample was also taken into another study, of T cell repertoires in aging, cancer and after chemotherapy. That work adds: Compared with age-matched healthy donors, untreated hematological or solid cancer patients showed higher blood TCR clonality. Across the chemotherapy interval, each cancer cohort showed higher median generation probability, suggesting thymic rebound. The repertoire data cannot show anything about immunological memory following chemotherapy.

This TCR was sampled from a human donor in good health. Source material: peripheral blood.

CDR3 amino acids: CASSLPHSSYNEQFF. This chain connects TRBV12-3 or TRBV12-4 to TRBJ2-1. The CDR3 totals 15 residues.